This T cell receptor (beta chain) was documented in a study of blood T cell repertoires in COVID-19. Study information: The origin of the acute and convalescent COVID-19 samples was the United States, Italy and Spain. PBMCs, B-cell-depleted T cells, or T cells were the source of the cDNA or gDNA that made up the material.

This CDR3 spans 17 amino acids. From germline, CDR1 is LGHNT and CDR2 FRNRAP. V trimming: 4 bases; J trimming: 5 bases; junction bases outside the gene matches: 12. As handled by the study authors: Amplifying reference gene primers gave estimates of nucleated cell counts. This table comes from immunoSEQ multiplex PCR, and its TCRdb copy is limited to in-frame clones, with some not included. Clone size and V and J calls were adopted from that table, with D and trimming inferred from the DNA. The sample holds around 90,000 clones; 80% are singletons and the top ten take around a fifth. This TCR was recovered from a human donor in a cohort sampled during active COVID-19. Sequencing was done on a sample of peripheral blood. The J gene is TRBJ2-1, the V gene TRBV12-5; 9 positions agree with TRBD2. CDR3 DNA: TGTGCTAGTGGTTCTCCCGGCTCTAGCGGGATGGACAATGAGCAGTTCTTC. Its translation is CASGSPGSSGMDNEQFF.